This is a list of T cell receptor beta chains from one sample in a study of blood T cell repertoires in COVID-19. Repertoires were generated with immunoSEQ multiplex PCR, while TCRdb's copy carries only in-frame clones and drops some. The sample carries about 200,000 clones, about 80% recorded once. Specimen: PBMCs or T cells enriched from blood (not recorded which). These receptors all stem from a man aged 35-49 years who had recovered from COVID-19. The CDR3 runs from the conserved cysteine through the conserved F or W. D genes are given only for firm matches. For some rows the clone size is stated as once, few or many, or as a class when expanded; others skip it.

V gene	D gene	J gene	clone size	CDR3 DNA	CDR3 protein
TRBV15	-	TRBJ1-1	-	TGTGCCACCAGCAGTAGGAGGGGCGAGGTGACTGAAGCTTTCTTT	CATSSRRGEVTEAFF
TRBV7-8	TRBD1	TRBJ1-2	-	TGTGCCAGCAGCCCAGGGGGCCCATACTATGGCTACACCTTC	CASSPGGPYYGYTF
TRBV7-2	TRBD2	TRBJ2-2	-	TGTGCCAGCAGTCTTTGGGGACTAGCGGTTACCGGGGAGCTGTTTTTT	CASSLWGLAVTGELFF
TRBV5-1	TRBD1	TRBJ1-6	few	TGCGCCAGCAGCTCGGTTACAGGGGGCGGATCACCCCTCCACTTT	CASSSVTGGGSPLHF
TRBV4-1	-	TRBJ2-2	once	TGCGCCAGCAGCCAAGTGGCCGGCGGGGGCGCGAACACCGGGGAGCTGTTTTTT	CASSQVAGGGANTGELFF
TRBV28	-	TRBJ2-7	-	TGTGCCAGCAGTTTTATACAGGGTTCCGAGCAGTACTTC	CASSFIQGSEQYF
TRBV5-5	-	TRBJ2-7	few	TGTGCCAGCAGCCCGGAGGACAGGTCTAGCGGGTTGGTCTACGAGCAGTACTTC	CASSPEDRSSGLVYEQYF
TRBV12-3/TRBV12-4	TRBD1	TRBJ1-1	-	TGTGCCAGCAGTCCCAGCAGGGGGGCTGAAGCTTTCTTT	CASSPSRGAEAFF
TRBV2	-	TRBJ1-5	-	TGTGCCAGCAGTGAAGGGGAGATACAGCATTTT	CASSEGEIQHF
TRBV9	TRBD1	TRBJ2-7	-	TGTGCCAGCAGCGTAGACGCCGGGACAGGGACCTACGAGCAGTACTTC	CASSVDAGTGTYEQYF
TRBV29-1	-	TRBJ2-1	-	TGCAGCGTTGACGGGGGCTCCTACAATGAGCAGTTCTTC	CSVDGGSYNEQFF
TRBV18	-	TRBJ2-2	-	TGTGCCAGCTCACCAGGGGGCCACACCGGGGAGCTGTTTTTT	CASSPGGHTGELFF
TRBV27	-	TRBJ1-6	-	TGTGCCAGCAGTTCCCGGGACAACTTTTCGGCCCTCCACTTT	CASSSRDNFSALHF
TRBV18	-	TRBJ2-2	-	TGTGCCAGCTCCCGGGACTTACTGGACGCCGGGGAGCTGTTTTTT	CASSRDLLDAGELFF
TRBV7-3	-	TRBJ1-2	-	TGTGCCAGCAGCCCGGAAGGAGACAGGATAGACCTTGTTCTTGGCTACACCTTC	CASSPEGDRIDLVLGYTF
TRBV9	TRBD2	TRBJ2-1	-	TGTGCCAGCAGCTTTAACAAGCGGGGTGGGGAATACAATGAGCAGTTCTTC	CASSFNKRGGEYNEQFF
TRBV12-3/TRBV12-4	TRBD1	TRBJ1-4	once	TGTGCCAGCAGTTTAGGACAGGGCGAAAAACTGTTTTTT	CASSLGQGEKLFF
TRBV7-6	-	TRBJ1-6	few	TGTGCCAGCAGCCAGGACAGCATGAATTCACCCCTCCACTTT	CASSQDSMNSPLHF
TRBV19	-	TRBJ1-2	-	TGTGTCAGTAGTCGAGAGGGTCCAGTAATCCCAACTTTCCGGACTAACTATGGCTACACCTTC	CVSSREGPVIPTFRTNYGYTF
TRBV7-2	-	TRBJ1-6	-	TGTGCCAGCAGCTTAGCCGCCTTGACAGCGTCACCCCTCCACTTT	CASSLAALTASPLHF
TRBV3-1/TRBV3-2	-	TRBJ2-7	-	TGTGCCAGCAGCCAAGTTAGCGCGAACTACGAGCAGTACTTC	CASSQVSANYEQYF
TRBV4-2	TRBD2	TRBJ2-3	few	TGTGCCAGCAGCGGAAGGGCGGGGGGTAGCACAGATACGCAGTATTTT	CASSGRAGGSTDTQYF
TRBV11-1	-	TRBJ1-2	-	TGTGCCAGCAGCCCGACAGGCGGCTATGGCTACACCTTC	CASSPTGGYGYTF
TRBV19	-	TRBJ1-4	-	TGTGCCAGTAGTAATACCAGGGAACTGTTTTTT	CASSNTRELFF